The clone carrying this T cell receptor (beta chain) is a singleton in its sample. From germline, CDR1 is SGHNT and CDR2 YENEEA. The V end was cut by 0 bases, the J end by 1 base, with 22 bases between. The length of the CDR3 is 20 residues. Repertoires were generated with immunoSEQ multiplex PCR, while TCRdb's copy carries only in-frame clones and drops some. This sample carries around 65,000 clones, 90% to 95% of them seen once, and the ten largest clones take approximately 0.03%. The source of the sample is a study of shared T cell receptors in the human thymus. The rearrangement uses TRBV11-3 and TRBJ2-1; D possibly matches TRBD1 or TRBD2 (5 bases each). The material sequenced was thymocytes. This sequence was found in a human donor. The CDR3 loop is CASSLESAGAAAISYNEQFF. CDR3 nucleotide sequence: TGTGCCAGCAGCTTAGAATCTGCCGGGGCCGCCGCGATATCCTACAATGAGCAGTTCTTC. Together with reference TRBV11-3 and TRBJ2-1, the CDR3 gives the full variable domain: EAGVVQSPRYKIIEKKQPVAFWCNPISGHNTLYWYLQNLGQGPELLIRYENEEAVDDSQLPKDRFSAERLKGVDSTLKIQPAELGDSAVYLCASSLESAGAAAISYNEQFFGPGTRLTVL.